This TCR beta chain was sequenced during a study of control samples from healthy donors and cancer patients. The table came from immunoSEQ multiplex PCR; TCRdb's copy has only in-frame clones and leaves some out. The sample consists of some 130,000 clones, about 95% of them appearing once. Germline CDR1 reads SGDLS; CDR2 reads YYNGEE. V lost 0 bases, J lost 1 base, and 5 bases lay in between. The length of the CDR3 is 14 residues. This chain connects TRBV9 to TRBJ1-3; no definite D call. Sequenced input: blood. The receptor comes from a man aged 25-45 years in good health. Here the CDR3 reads CASSVAGSGNTIYF. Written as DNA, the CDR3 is TGTGCCAGCAGCGTAGCTGGGTCTGGAAACACCATATATTTT.